This TCR beta chain was captured in a study of blood T cell repertoires in COVID-19. Across the study: T cells, B-cell-depleted T cells, or PBMCs provided the cDNA or gDNA that served as material.

Original analysis: Nucleated cell number was recorded as an estimate derived from reference gene primer amplification. Some clones are missing from TCRdb's copy, which holds only in-frame ones; the method was immunoSEQ multiplex PCR. The V and J calls and the clone size are those of that table, but D and trimming were determined from the DNA. The repertoire holds 150,000 to 200,000 clones, with 80% to 90% as singletons. V lost 0 bases and J lost 3, with 6 bases in between. In germline, CDR1 is MNHEY, CDR2 SVGEGT. CDR3 length: 14 amino acids. The rearrangement joins TRBV6-2 or TRBV6-3 to TRBJ2-1; D ambiguous. The source is a man in his sixties with acute or convalescent COVID-19. Sequencing was performed on peripheral blood. CDR3 nucleotides: TGTGCCAGCAGTTACTCGAATAGCTACAATGAGCAGTTCTTC. As protein: CASSYSNSYNEQFF.